The TCR beta chain described here comes from a study of radiation and T cells in renal cell carcinoma. The time point is: baseline pretreatment blood. The treatment: 15 Gy SBRT to primary tumor, nephrectomy 4 weeks later. Clear cell pathology was present in this patient's renal cell carcinoma. The length of the CDR3 is 22 residues. Looked up from germline, CDR1 is SGHDN and CDR2 is FVKESK. J gave up 0 bases and V 0 bases, and 17 bases lay outside the gene matches. The table came from immunoSEQ multiplex PCR; TCRdb's copy has only in-frame clones and leaves some out. Of around 140,000 clones listed, 88% are singletons.

The sequencing used blood, collected from a patient whose treatment included radiotherapy and nephrectomy. The origin of this receptor is a woman in her 70s with renal cell carcinoma. The chain is built from TRBV14 and TRBJ1-1; 12 bases are a match to TRBD1. This CDR3 reads CASSQDVSGTGGPKSLNTEAFF. The CDR3 DNA is TGTGCCAGCAGCCAAGACGTTTCCGGGACAGGGGGCCCCAAAAGCTTGAACACTGAAGCTTTCTTT. The full variable domain, its missing parts supplied by reference TRBV14 and TRBJ1-1, is EAGVTQFPSHSVIEKGQTVTLRCDPISGHDNLYWYRRVMGKEIKFLLHFVKESKQDESGMPNNRFLAERTGGTYSTLKVQPAELEDSGVYFCASSQDVSGTGGPKSLNTEAFFGQGTRLTVV.